This entry concerns a single TCR beta chain. This record comes from a study of blood T cell repertoires in COVID-19. At the level of the study: T cells, B-cell-depleted T cells, or PBMCs provided the cDNA or gDNA that served as material.

Profiled with immunoSEQ multiplex PCR; TCRdb holds only in-frame clones, not every one. The table has 150,000 or so clones, 91% seen once. The CDR3 runs to 15 residues. The junction had 4 bases not matched to a gene; V was cut back by 5 bases and J by 5 bases. Looked up from germline, CDR1 is MNHEY and CDR2 is SVGAGI. V is TRBV6-5 and J is TRBJ1-5; 12 bases line up with TRBD1. The material sequenced was peripheral blood. This receptor was taken from a man over 45 with acute or convalescent COVID-19. CDR3 loop: CASSRDRGQDQPQHF. The CDR3 region has the DNA TGTGCCAGCAGTCGGGACAGGGGGCAAGATCAGCCCCAGCATTTT.